In its sample, the clone carrying this TCR beta chain was seen a few times. Its antigen remains unknown. This could be a read error, since a much larger clone is one nucleotide away. TCRdb used MiXCR to reprocess the reads, holding one entry per CDR3 protein. Of about 770,000 distinct CDR3 sequences in the sample, 29% were seen once. Unmatched junction bases numbered 2, after V lost 2 bases and J lost 1 base. The CDR3 has 16 residues. Germline loops: CDR1 SEHNR, CDR2 FQNEAQ (reference sequence). The data were obtained in a study of T cell repertoires in cytomegalovirus infection. Whole-study context: It was the public TCR beta signatures that indicated both CMV infection and matching HLA type. Findings of the study overall: Individuals carrying CMV plus the relevant HLA were identified by cumulative frequency of public TCR beta families. Dominating the ex vivo response were HLA-C-restricted CMV-specific TCR beta clonotypes.

The receptor comes from a human donor in good health (CMV status not recorded). Some clones in this sample may be carry-over from other donors' samples. Source: cultured CD8+ T cells from PBMCs, taken from culture after CMV antigen stimulation. The rearrangement uses TRBV7-9 and TRBJ2-2, with 9 nucleotides matching TRBD1. The CDR3 coding sequence is TGTGCCAGCAGCTTATGGACAGGGGTGAACACCGGGGAGCTGTTTTTT. Its protein product is CASSLWTGVNTGELFF. The entire variable domain, with the rest obtained from reference TRBV7-9 and TRBJ2-2, is as follows: DTGVSQNPRHKITKRGQNVTFRCDPISEHNRLYWYRQTLGQGPEFLTYFQNEAQLEKSRLLSDRFSAERPKGSFSTLEIQRTEQGDSAMYLCASSLWTGVNTGELFFGEGSRLTVL.